A selection of T cell receptor beta chains follows, all from one sample in a study of blood T cells in healthy people across ages. MiXCR, applied by TCRdb to the 5' RACE reads, yields one record per CDR3 protein. The sample gives around 2 million distinct CDR3 sequences, around 40% of which show up once; around 23% is in the top ten. Sequencing was done on a sample of blood. The source is a human donor in good health. Each CDR3 is given with its conserved first and last residue. The D gene is left open where the match is weak.

V: TRBV12-3/TRBV12-4; D: .; CDR3: CASSLANGGVSSDTQYF
V: TRBV11-3; D: .; CDR3: CASSSGHHYGYTF
V: TRBV10-3; D: TRBD1; CDR3: CAIRQGVNCGYTF
V: TRBV11-3; D: .; CDR3: CASSVRRGADREQFF
V: TRBV7-2; D: TRBD1; CDR3: CASSIMWTGGQPQHF
V: TRBV28; D: .; CDR3: CASGPDSYNQPQHF
V: TRBV4-1; D: TRBD1; CDR3: CASSQDRRGNTDTQYF
V: TRBV29-1; D: TRBD1; CDR3: CSAAFPDRGPETQYF
V: TRBV7-6; D: .; CDR3: CASSPKTPQGSGYGYTF
V: TRBV11-2; D: .; CDR3: CASSLVLPGEQYF
V: TRBV7-9; D: .; CDR3: CASSPQGPLNNSPLHF
V: TRBV7-9; D: .; CDR3: CASSRTVGSRGYTF
V: TRBV27; D: .; CDR3: CASSLRGLNYGYTF
V: TRBV12-3/TRBV12-4; D: TRBD1; CDR3: CASGRQGGNTIYF